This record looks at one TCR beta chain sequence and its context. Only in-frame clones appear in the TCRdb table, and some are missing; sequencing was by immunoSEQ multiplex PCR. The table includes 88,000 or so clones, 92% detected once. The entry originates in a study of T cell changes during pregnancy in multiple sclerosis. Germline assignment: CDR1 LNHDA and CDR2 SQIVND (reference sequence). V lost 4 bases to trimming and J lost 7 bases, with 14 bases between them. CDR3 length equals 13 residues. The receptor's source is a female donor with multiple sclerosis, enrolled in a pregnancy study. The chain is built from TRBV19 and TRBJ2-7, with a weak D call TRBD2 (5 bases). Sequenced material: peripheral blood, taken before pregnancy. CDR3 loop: CASSNGLRREQYF. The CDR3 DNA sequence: TGTGCCAGTAGTAACGGACTCAGGCGGGAGCAGTACTTC.